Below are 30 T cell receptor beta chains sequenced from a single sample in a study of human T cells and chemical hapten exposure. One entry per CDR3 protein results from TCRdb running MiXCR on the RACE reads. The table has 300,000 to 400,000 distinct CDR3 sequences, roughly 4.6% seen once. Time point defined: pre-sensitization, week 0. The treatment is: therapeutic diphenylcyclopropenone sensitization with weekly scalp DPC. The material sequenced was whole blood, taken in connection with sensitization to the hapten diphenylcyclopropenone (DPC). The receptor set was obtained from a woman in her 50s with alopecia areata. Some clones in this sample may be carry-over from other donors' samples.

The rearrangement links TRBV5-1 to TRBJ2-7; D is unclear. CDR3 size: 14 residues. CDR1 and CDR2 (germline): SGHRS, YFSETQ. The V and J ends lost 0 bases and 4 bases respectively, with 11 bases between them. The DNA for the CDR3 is TGCGCCAGCAGCTTGGCCGATAGGGTATACGAGCAGTACTTC. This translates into CASSLADRVYEQYF.

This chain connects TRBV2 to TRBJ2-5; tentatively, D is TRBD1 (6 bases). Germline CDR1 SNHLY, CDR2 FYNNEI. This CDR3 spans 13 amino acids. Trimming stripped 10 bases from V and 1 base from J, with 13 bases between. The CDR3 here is CATLRTVQETQYF. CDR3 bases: TGTGCCACCCTTAGGACAGTCCAAGAGACCCAGTACTTC.

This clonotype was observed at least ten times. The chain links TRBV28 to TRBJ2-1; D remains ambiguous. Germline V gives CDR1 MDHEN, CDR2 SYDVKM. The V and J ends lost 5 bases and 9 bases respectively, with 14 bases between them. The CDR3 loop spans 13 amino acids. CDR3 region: CASSNYLRTEQFF. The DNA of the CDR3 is TGTGCCAGCAGTAACTACCTTAGGACTGAGCAGTTCTTC.

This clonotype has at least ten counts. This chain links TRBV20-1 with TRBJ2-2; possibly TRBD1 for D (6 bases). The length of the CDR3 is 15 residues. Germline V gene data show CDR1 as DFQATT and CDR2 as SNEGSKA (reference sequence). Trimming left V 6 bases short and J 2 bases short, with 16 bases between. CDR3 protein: CSAIDPGHNTGELFF. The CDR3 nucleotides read TGCAGTGCCATTGACCCGGGACATAACACCGGGGAGCTGTTTTTT.

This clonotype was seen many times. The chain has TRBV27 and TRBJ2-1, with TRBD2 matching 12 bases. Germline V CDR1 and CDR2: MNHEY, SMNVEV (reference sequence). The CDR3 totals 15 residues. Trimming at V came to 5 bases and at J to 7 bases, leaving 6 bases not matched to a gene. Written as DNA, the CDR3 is TGTGCCAGCAGTGCGACTAGCGGGAGTTCGAATGAGCAGTTCTTC. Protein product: CASSATSGSSNEQFF.

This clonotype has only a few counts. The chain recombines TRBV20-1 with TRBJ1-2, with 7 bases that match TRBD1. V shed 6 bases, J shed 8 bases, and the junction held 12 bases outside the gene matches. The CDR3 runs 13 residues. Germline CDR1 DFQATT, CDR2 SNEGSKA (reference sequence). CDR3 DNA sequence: TGCAGTGCGTCGACAGGGCCCCTGAGGGGCTACACCTTC. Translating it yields CSASTGPLRGYTF.

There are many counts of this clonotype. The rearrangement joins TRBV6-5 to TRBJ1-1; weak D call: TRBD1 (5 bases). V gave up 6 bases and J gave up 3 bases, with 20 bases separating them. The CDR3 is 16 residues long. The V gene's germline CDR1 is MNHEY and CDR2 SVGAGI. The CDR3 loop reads CASSSRKTGAHTEAFF. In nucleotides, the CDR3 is TGTGCCAGCAGCTCGCGGAAAACAGGCGCCCACACTGAAGCTTTCTTT.

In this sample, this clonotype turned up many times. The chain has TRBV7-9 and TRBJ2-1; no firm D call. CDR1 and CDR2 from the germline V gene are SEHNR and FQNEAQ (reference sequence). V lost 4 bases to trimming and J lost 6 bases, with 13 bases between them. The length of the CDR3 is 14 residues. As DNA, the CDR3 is TGTGCCAGCAGCTCCGTGCAGCGCCCCAATGAGCAGTTCTTC. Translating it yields CASSSVQRPNEQFF. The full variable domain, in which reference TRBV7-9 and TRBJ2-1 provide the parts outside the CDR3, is DTGVSQNPRHKITKRGQNVTFRCDPISEHNRLYWYRQTLGQGPEFLTYFQNEAQLEKSRLLSDRFSAERPKGSFSTLEIQRTEQGDSAMYLCASSSVQRPNEQFFGPGTRLTVL.

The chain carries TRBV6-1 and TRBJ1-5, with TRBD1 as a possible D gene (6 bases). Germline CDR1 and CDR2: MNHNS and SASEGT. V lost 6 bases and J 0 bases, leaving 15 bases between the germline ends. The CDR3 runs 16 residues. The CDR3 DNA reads TGTGCCAGCAGCCTCATGTGGACAGCTAGCAATCAGCCCCAGCATTTT. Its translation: CASSLMWTASNQPQHF.

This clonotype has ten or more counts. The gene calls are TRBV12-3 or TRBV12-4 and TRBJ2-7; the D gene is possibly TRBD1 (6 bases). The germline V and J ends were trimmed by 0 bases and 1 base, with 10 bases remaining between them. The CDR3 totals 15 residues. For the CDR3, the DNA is TGTGCCAGCAGTTTAGCGCAGGGGTTATCCTACGAGCAGTACTTC. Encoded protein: CASSLAQGLSYEQYF.

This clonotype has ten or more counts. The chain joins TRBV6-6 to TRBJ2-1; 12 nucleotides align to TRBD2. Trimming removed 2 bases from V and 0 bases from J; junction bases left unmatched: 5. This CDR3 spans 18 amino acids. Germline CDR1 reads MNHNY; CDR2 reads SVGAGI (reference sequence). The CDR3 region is CASSYRLAGVSSYNEQFF. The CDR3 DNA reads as TGTGCCAGCAGTTACCGACTAGCGGGGGTCAGCTCCTACAATGAGCAGTTCTTC.

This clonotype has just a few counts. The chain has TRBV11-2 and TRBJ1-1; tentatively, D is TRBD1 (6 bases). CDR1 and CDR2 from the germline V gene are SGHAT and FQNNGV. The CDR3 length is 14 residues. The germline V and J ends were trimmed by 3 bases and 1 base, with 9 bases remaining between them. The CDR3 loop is CASSFQGSNTEAFF. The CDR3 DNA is TGTGCCAGCAGCTTCCAGGGGTCGAACACTGAAGCTTTCTTT.

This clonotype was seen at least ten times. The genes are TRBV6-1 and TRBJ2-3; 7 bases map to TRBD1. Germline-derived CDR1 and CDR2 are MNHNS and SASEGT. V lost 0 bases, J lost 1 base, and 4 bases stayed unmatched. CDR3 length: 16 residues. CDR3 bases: TGTGCCAGCAGTGAAGCGAGGACAGGAGGCACAGATACGCAGTATTTT. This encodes CASSEARTGGTDTQYF.

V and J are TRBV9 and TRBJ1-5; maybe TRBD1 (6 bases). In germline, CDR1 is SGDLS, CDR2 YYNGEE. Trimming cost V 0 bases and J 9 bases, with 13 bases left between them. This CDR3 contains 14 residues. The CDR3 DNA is TGTGCCAGCAGCGTAGGGGGGGCTGAAGGGCCCCAGCATTTT. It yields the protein CASSVGGAEGPQHF. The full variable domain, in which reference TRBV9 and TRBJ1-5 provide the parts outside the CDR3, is DSGVTQTPKHLITATGQRVTLRCSPRSGDLSVYWYQQSLDQGLQFLIQYYNGEERAKGNILERFSAQQFPDLHSELNLSSLELGDSALYFCASSVGGAEGPQHFGDGTRLSIL.

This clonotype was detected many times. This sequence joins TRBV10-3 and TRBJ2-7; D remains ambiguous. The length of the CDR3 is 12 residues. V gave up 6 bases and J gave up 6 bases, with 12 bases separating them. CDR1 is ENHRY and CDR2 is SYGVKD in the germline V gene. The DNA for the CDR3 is TGTGCCATCAGCCGGACGTCAGGCGAGCAGTACTTC. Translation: CAISRTSGEQYF.

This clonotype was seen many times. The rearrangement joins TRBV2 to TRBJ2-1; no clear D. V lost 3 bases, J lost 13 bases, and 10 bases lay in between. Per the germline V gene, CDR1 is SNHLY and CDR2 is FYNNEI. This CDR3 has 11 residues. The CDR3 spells CASSEAVGQFF. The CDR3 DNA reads TGTGCCAGCAGTGAGGCAGTAGGCCAGTTCTTC.

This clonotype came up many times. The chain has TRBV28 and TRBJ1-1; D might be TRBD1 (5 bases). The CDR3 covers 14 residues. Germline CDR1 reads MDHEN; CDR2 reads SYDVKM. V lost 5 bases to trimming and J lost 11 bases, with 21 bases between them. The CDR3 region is CASSPGRTYKEAFF. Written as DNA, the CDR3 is TGTGCCAGCAGTCCGGGACGGACGTATAAAGAGGCTTTCTTT.

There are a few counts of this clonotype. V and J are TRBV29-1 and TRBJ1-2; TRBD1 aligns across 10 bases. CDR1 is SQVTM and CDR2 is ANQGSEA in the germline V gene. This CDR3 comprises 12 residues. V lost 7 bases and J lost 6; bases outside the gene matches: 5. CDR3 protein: CSGRTGGDGYTF. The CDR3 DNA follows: TGCAGCGGTCGGACAGGGGGGGATGGCTACACCTTC.

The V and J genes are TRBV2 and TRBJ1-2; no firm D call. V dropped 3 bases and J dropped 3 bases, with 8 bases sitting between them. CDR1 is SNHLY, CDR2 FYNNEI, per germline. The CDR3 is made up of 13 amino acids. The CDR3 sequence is CASSESRDYGYTF. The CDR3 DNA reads TGTGCCAGCAGTGAGTCACGAGACTATGGCTACACCTTC. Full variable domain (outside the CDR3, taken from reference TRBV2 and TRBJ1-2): EPEVTQTPSHQVTQMGQEVILRCVPISNHLYFYWYRQILGQKVEFLVSFYNNEISEKSEIFDDQFSVERPDGSNFTLKIRSTKLEDSAMYFCASSESRDYGYTFGSGTRLTVV.

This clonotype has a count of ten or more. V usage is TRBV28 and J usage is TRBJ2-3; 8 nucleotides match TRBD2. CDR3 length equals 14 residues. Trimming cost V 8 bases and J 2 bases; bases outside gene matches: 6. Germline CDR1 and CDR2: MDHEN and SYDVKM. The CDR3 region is CASESGSNTDTQYF. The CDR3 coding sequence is TGTGCCAGCGAGAGCGGGAGCAACACAGATACGCAGTATTTT.

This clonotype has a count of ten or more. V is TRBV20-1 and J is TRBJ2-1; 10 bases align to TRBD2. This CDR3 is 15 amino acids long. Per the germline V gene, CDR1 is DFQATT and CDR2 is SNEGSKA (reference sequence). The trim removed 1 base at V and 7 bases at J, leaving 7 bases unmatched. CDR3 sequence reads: CSARGASGSINEQFF. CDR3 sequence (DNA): TGCAGTGCTAGAGGGGCTAGCGGGAGTATAAATGAGCAGTTCTTC.

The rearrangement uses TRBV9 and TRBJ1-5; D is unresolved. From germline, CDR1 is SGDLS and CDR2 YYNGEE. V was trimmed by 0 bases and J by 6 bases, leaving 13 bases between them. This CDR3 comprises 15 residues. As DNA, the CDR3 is TGTGCCAGCAGCGTAGACGCCGAACCCCTTCAGCCCCAGCATTTT. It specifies CASSVDAEPLQPQHF.

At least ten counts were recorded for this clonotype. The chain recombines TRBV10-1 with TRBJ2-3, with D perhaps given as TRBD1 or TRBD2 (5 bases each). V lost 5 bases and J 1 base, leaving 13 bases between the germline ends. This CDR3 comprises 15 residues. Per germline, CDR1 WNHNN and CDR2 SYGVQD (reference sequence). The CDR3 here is CASSFGTAGTDTQYF. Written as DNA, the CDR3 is TGCGCCAGCAGTTTCGGGACGGCCGGCACAGATACGCAGTATTTT.

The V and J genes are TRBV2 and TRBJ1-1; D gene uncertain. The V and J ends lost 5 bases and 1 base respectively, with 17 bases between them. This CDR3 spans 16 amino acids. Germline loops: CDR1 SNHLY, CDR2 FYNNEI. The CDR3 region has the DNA TGTGCCAGCAGTTGGGGAGTGGGAGGTTCGAACACTGAAGCTTTCTTT. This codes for CASSWGVGGSNTEAFF.

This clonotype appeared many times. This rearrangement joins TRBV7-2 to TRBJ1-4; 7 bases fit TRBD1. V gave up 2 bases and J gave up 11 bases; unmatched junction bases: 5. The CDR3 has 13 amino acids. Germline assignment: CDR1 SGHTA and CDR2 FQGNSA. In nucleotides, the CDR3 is TGTGCCAGCAGCTTAAGGCAGGGGGAGAAACTGTTTTTT. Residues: CASSLRQGEKLFF.

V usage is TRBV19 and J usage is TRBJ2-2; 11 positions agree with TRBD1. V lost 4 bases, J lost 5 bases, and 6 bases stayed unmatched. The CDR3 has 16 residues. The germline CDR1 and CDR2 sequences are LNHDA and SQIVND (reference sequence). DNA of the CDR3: TGTGCCAGTAGTAACCCGGACAGGGGGCGTACCGGGGAGCTGTTTTTT. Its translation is CASSNPDRGRTGELFF.

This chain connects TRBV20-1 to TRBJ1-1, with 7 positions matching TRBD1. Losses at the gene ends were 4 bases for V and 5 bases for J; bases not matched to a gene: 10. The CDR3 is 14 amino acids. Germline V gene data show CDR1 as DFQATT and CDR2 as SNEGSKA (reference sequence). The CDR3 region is CSATHRGLGTEAFF. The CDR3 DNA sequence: TGCAGTGCTACCCACAGGGGTTTGGGGACTGAAGCTTTCTTT.

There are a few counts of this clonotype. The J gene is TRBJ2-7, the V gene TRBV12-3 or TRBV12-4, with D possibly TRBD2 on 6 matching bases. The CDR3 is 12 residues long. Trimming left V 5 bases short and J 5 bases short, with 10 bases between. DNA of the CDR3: TGTGCCAGCAGTGGAGGCGGGAACGAGCAGTACTTC. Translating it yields CASSGGGNEQYF.

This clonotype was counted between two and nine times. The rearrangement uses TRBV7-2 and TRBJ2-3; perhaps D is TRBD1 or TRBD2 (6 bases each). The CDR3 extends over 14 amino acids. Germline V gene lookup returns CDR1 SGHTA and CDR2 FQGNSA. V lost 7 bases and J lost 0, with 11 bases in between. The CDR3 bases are TGTGCCAGCACCGGGGGCTATAGCACAGATACGCAGTATTTT. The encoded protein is CASTGGYSTDTQYF.

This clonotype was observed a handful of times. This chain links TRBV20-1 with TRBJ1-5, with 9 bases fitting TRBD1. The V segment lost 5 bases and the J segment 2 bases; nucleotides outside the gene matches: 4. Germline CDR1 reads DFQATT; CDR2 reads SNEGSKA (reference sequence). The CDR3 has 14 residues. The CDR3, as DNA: TGCAGTGCTTACCGGACAGGGGGCAATCAGCCCCAGCATTTT. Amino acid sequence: CSAYRTGGNQPQHF.